This T cell receptor (beta chain) is drawn from a study of T cell clonotyping in hematopoietic cell transplantation. General study results and limits: At the given depth, recipient repertoires were over 95% de novo clonotypes. Broader posttransplant TCR repertoire diversity was predicted by graft donor and pretransplant recipient Inverse Simpson Index values.

Time point described: recipient sample about 28 days before transplant, after cytoreduction. This table comes from immunoSEQ multiplex PCR, and its TCRdb copy is limited to in-frame clones, with some not included. The table has some 5,000 clones, about 33% seen once; the top ten hold roughly a sixth. On this clone: Its antigen remains unidentified.

Germline loops: CDR1 LGHNA, CDR2 YNFKEQ. V trimming: 6 bases; J trimming: 3 bases; junction bases outside the gene matches: 4. CDR3 length: 13 amino acids. This sequence was found in a man aged 50 or older with myelofibrosis. Some clones in this sample may be carry-over from other donors' samples. Sequenced material: peripheral blood mononuclear cells, taken before stem cell transplant. The chain has TRBV4-2 and TRBJ2-7; the match to TRBD2 covers 8 bases. The CDR3 nucleotides are TGTGCCAGCAGGGGGAGCGGGAGCTACGAGCAGTACTTC. Protein: CASRGSGSYEQYF.